Here is one T cell receptor (beta chain) with its context. Its specificity is unknown. The sample belongs to a study of shared clonotypes between healthy human individuals. Study results and caveats: The four-donor shared clonotypes exceeded non-shared clonotypes in generation probability, with non-shared ones scoring lower.

Sorted-subset replicate PCR reactions contained approximately 190 ng DNA, corresponding to approximately 30,000 T cell genomes. Only in-frame clones appear in the TCRdb table, and some are missing; sequencing was by immunoSEQ multiplex PCR. The table has about 680,000 clones, around 90% seen once. Naive-designated CD8 cells lacked CD45RO, were positively enriched for CCR7, and omitted terminally differentiated effector memory CD45RA+ cells. Sequencing was performed on naive CD8+ T cells sorted from blood. The sequence was collected from a man aged 30 to 39 in good health.

The CDR3: CASNGQPNFIEQYF. CDR3 DNA: TGTGCCAGCAACGGGCAGCCCAATTTCATTGAGCAGTACTTC. This chain links TRBV2 with TRBJ2-7, with no clear D. Trimming shortened V by 7 bases and J by 7 bases, and 20 bases separated the two germline ends. The CDR3 covers 14 residues. Per the germline V gene, CDR1 is SNHLY and CDR2 is FYNNEI.